This is a list of T cell receptor beta chains from one sample in a study of blood T cells in healthy people across ages. TCRdb itself ran the 5' RACE reads through MiXCR, one entry per CDR3 protein. The sample consists of 850,000 to 1,000,000 distinct CDR3 sequences, roughly 51% of them appearing once. The sequencing sample was made of blood. These receptors came from a woman aged 55-70 years in good health. Both conserved end residues are trimmed from each CDR3.

TRBV3-1,TRBJ2-1,ASSQGLGTSGRARSHEQF
TRBV11-1,TRBJ2-1,ASSLVGTRRVNEQF
TRBV15,NA,ATSKNDRETQY
TRBV5-6,TRBJ2-3,ASSKPLSPLYTQY
TRBV20-1,TRBJ2-3,SASLLAGGRTDTQY
TRBV27,TRBJ1-6,ASRPRQGTNSPLH
TRBV7-9,TRBJ1-4,ASSSFKTEKLF
TRBV7-9,TRBJ1-1,ASSLRGYPYTEAF
TRBV12-3/TRBV12-4,TRBJ2-7,ASSDRPRGDYEQY
TRBV5-6,TRBJ2-5,ASRHPAGEGETQY
TRBV20-1,TRBJ2-5,SARDANYNEQY
TRBV4-3,TRBJ2-3,ASSTRPAVDTQY
TRBV5-5,TRBJ1-1,ASSQRQGGQAEAF
TRBV20-1,TRBJ1-1,SASSSGTGRKAF
TRBV6-5,TRBJ1-2,ASSQRQSYGYT
TRBV20-1,TRBJ1-2,SAWTGRNYGYT
TRBV10-3,TRBJ2-5,TIMGNQETQY
TRBV5-1,TRBJ2-3,ATGTSGHSTDTQY
TRBV7-2,TRBJ2-2,ASSHRMSGRVTGELF
TRBV20-1,TRBJ1-5,SAGNRGLHQPQH
TRBV5-6,TRBJ2-3,ASSLFGTGSVGQY
TRBV20-1,TRBJ1-2,SAKPRQGGFNYGYT
TRBV27,TRBJ2-7,ASSYSASYEQY
TRBV20-1,TRBJ2-7,SASTSGRAYEQY
TRBV30,TRBJ1-1,ASSTLTGTLAAF
TRBV4-3,TRBJ2-7,ASSQDWQRTYEQY
TRBV25-1,TRBJ2-3,ASSELAGGAHTDTQY
TRBV28,TRBJ1-2,ASSLTQGHGYT
TRBV20-1,TRBJ2-5,SAIIKELGGETQY
TRBV4-3,TRBJ2-7,ASSQDSTGRTYEQY
TRBV27,TRBJ2-3,ASSLSIRSSTDTQY
TRBV18,TRBJ2-7,ASSRSTGTATYEQY
TRBV29-1,TRBJ1-1,SAGTGGNTEAF
TRBV3-1,TRBJ2-7,ASSQDPDYEQY
TRBV7-9,NA,ASSPRLAGRYEQY
TRBV10-3,TRBJ2-3,AISLTGEPTDTQY
TRBV28,TRBJ1-5,ASSIGGNNQPQH
TRBV9,TRBJ2-1,ASSVPTGSSYNEQF
TRBV6-1,TRBJ2-3,ASRSTSGRVGKLDTQY
TRBV30,TRBJ1-2,AWSVLAGYGYT
TRBV11-2,TRBJ2-1,ASSLAIAGDSEQF
TRBV12-3/TRBV12-4,NA,ASSFSGTEETQY
TRBV20-1,TRBJ2-3,SARESGGISVDTQY
TRBV30,TRBJ1-5,AWTGSIDEPQH
TRBV3-1,NA,ASSQGPTSGRTQY
TRBV5-1,TRBJ2-3,ASSLDVSGATDTQY
TRBV6-5,TRBJ2-7,ASRRATSGDYELY
TRBV25-1,TRBJ2-1,ASSEFQFTGRRVSGSFDEQF
TRBV5-5,TRBJ2-6,ASSWGSPGAGANVLT
TRBV14,TRBJ2-1,ASSLRDMINEQF
TRBV6-2/TRBV6-3,TRBJ2-7,ASSYRLGASGY
TRBV6-2/TRBV6-3,TRBJ2-5,ASSPEGPQETQY